Detailed here is one T cell receptor beta chain. Its specificity is not known. This sample was included in a study of T cell responses to AZD1222 COVID-19 vaccine. Findings and limits, study-wide: Spike-specific TCR breadth and depth both grew after two AZD1222 doses. After the peak T cell response, and only then, were repertoires sampled. Baseline serostatus was positive in only a handful of AZD1222 recipients.

Only in-frame clones appear in the TCRdb table, and some are missing; sequencing was by immunoSEQ multiplex PCR. Of 80,000 to 85,000 clones detected, 91% appear once; the ten largest clones hold approximately 8%. Trimming left V 2 bases short and J 4 bases short, with 8 bases between. Germline CDR1 reads WNHNN; CDR2 reads SYGVQD (reference sequence). CDR3 length: 14 residues. This material consisted of peripheral blood, taken 28 days after the second AZD1222 dose. This TCR was sampled from an adult who received the AZD1222 COVID-19 vaccine. The J gene is TRBJ2-2, the V gene TRBV10-1; D may be TRBD2 (6 bases). DNA for the CDR3: TGCGCCAGCAGTGAGATTAGCGGCACCGGGGAGCTGTTTTTT. As protein: CASSEISGTGELFF.